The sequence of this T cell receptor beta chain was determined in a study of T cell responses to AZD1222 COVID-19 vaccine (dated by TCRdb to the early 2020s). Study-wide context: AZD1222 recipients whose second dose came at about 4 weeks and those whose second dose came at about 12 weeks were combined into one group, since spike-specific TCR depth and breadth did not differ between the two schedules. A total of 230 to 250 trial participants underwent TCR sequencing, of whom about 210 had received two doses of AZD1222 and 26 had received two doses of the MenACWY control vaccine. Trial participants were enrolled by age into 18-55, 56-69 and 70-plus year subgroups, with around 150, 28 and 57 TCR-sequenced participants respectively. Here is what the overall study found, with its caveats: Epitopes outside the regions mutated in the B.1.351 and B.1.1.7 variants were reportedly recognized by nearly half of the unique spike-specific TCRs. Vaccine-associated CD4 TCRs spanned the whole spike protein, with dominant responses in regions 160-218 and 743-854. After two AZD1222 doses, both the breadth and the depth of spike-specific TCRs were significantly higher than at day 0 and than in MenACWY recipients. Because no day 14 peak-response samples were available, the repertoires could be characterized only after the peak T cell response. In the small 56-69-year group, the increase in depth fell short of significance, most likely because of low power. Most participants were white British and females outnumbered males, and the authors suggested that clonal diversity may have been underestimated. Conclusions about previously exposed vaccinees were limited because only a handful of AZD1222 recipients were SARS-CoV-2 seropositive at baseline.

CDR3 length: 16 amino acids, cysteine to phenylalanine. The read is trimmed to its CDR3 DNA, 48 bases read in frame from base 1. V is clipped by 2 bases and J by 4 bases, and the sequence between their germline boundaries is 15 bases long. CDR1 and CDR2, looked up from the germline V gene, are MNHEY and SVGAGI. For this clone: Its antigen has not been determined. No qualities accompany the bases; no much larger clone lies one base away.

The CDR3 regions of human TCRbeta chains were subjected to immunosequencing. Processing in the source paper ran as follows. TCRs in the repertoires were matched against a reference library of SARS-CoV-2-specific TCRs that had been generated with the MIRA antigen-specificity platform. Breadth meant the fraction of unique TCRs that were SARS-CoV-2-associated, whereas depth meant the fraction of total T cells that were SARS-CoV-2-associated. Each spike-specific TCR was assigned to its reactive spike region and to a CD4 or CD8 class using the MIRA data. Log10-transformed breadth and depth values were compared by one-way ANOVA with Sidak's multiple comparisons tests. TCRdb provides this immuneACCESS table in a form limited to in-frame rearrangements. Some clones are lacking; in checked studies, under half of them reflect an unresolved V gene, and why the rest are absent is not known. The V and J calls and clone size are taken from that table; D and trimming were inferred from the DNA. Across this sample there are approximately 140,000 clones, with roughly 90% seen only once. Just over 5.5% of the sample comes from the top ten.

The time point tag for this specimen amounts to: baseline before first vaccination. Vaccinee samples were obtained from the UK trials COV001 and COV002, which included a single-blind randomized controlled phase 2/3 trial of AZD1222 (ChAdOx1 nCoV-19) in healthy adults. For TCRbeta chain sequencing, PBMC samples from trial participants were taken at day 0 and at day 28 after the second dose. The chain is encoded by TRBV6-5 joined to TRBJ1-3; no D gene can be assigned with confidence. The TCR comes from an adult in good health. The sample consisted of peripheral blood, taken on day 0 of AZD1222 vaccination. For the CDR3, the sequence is CASSYRGRLTGNTIYF. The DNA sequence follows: TGTGCCAGCAGTTACCGAGGCCGTTTAACGGGAAACACCATATATTTT.